The 20 T cell receptor beta chains given below trace back to one sample, sequenced in a study of cytomegalovirus exposure and HLA in healthy donors. Researchers ran the PCR with 60 Vbeta and 13 Jbeta primers. Repertoires were generated with immunoSEQ multiplex PCR, while TCRdb's copy carries only in-frame clones and drops some. This sample's table has tens of thousands of clones. Sequenced: PBMCs. The receptors stem from a man in his forties or fifties in good health and CMV-seropositive.

The CDR3: CASSALAGANTGELFF. In nucleotides, the CDR3 is TGTGCCAGCAGCGCACTAGCGGGGGCGAACACCGGGGAGCTGTTTTTT. This chain uses TRBV9 with TRBJ2-2; 11 bases map to TRBD2. CDR1 and CDR2 from the germline V gene are SGDLS and YYNGEE. CDR3 length: 16 residues. The V gene end was trimmed by 3 bases and the J gene end by 0 bases; junction bases not matched to a gene: 1.

The rearrangement joins TRBV9 to TRBJ1-2, with D unclear. The CDR3 totals 14 residues. Deletions cut 0 bases from V and 6 bases from J, with 12 bases between. The V gene's germline CDR1 is SGDLS and CDR2 YYNGEE. CDR3 amino acids: CASSVDLVQNGYTF. CDR3 DNA sequence: TGTGCCAGCAGCGTAGATTTGGTACAGAATGGCTACACCTTC.

The rearrangement uses TRBV28 and TRBJ1-3; D may be TRBD1 (5 bases). Trimming removed 10 bases from V and 0 bases from J, with 16 bases in between. The CDR3 spans 15 residues. Germline V gene data show CDR1 as MDHEN and CDR2 as SYDVKM. The CDR3 region is CAISGLLVSGNTIYF. The CDR3 DNA reads TGTGCCATCTCGGGACTCCTCGTCTCTGGAAACACCATATATTTT.

The chain has TRBV5-6 and TRBJ2-3; maybe TRBD2 (6 bases). CDR3 length equals 17 residues. Germline V gene sequence: CDR1 SGHDT, CDR2 YYEEEE. Trimming took off 4 bases at V and 1 base at J, with 19 bases between the two ends. CDR3 nucleotide sequence: TGTGCCAGCAGCCTGTGGTTGGTCGGGGGACGCACAGATACGCAGTATTTT. It is translated as CASSLWLVGGRTDTQYF.

The chain has TRBV11-3 and TRBJ2-1, with unresolved D. Deletions cut 1 base from V and 2 bases from J, with 6 bases between. Germline CDR1 SGHNT, CDR2 YENEEA. There are 14 residues in the CDR3. CDR3 in amino acids: CASSLGQAYNEQFF. The DNA of the CDR3 is TGTGCCAGCAGCTTAGGGCAGGCCTACAATGAGCAGTTCTTC.

The chain is built from TRBV30 and TRBJ2-7, with D possibly matching TRBD2 (6 bases). Trimming shortened V by 2 bases and J by 3 bases, and 17 bases separated the two germline ends. Germline V gene lookup returns CDR1 GTSNPN and CDR2 SVGIG (reference sequence). The CDR3 length is 15 residues. As DNA, the CDR3 is TGTGCCTGGAGTCCCGGGACTCCTTACCTCTACGAGCAGTACTTC. Residues: CAWSPGTPYLYEQYF.

This chain links TRBV5-1 with TRBJ2-1; TRBD2 agrees at 10 bases. V shed 7 bases, J shed 3 bases, and the junction held 7 bases outside the gene matches. Germline values: CDR1 SGHRS, CDR2 YFSETQ. This CDR3 region has 15 residues. The CDR3 region has the DNA TGCGCCAGCCGTCCTAGCGGGAGCGGCTACAATGAGCAGTTCTTC. Translated, it gives CASRPSGSGYNEQFF.

This sequence joins TRBV5-6 and TRBJ2-1; 7 nucleotides line up with TRBD1. The CDR3 length is 14 residues. V was clipped by 6 bases and J by 4 bases; unmatched bases: 7. The germline V gene has CDR1 SGHDT and CDR2 YYEEEE. The CDR3: CASTGQVSYNEQFF. The CDR3 nucleotides are TGTGCCAGCACCGGACAGGTTTCATACAATGAGCAGTTCTTC.

This chain uses TRBV2 with TRBJ2-3; 10 bases are shared with TRBD2. CDR1 SNHLY and CDR2 FYNNEI come from the germline V gene. This CDR3 spans 14 amino acids. The trim removed 5 bases at V and 5 bases at J, leaving 4 bases unmatched. CDR3 in amino acids: CASSKREGQDTQYF. The CDR3 region has the DNA TGTGCCAGCAGTAAGCGGGAGGGCCAAGATACGCAGTATTTT.

CDR3 sequence reads: CASSSLAGGPVTPYRYF. In DNA, the CDR3 is TGTGCCAGCAGTTCCCTAGCGGGAGGGCCGGTAACCCCCTATCGGTACTTC. The J gene is TRBJ2-5, the V gene TRBV27; 12 bases agree with TRBD2. CDR1 is MNHEY, CDR2 SMNVEV, per germline (reference sequence). The CDR3 extends over 17 amino acids. V lost 4 bases to trimming and J lost 13 bases; unmatched junction nucleotides: 19.

This rearrangement joins TRBV29-1 to TRBJ1-3; possible D gene TRBD1, 5 bases. The V and J ends lost 3 bases and 0 bases respectively, with 9 bases between them. CDR1 is SQVTM and CDR2 is ANQGSEA in the germline V gene. The CDR3 loop spans 14 amino acids. CDR3 DNA sequence: TGCAGCGTTGAGGGGGGAAACTCTGGAAACACCATATATTTT. Protein sequence: CSVEGGNSGNTIYF.

This chain uses TRBV9 with TRBJ2-5; D is ambiguous. The J call may not be correct, given that the DNA end is closer to TRBJ2-7. This CDR3 has 13 residues. CDR1 and CDR2 from the germline V gene are SGDLS and YYNGEE. CDR3 in amino acids: CASSVDPFYEQYF. The CDR3 DNA follows: TGTGCCAGCAGCGTAGACCCATTCTACGAGCAGTACTTC.

This chain links TRBV6-1 with TRBJ1-5; no clear D gene. Per the germline V gene, CDR1 is MNHNS and CDR2 is SASEGT. The CDR3 runs 14 residues. The V gene lost 7 bases and the J gene lost 2 bases, with 12 bases spanning the gap. The CDR3 bases are TGTGCCAGCAACTACCCCGGCGGCAATCAGCCCCAGCATTTT. Protein sequence: CASNYPGGNQPQHF.

V gene TRBV18 combines with J gene TRBJ2-7; TRBD2 agrees at 8 bases. There are 14 residues in the CDR3. The germline gives CDR1 KGHSH, CDR2 LQKENI. V shed 2 bases, J shed 6 bases, and the junction held 6 bases outside the gene matches. CDR3 sequence: CASSPGTSSPEQYF. The DNA of the CDR3 is TGTGCCAGCTCACCAGGGACTAGTTCTCCCGAGCAGTACTTC.

The V and J genes are TRBV6-5 and TRBJ1-1; tentatively, D is TRBD1 (5 bases). The V end lost 6 bases, the J end lost 1 base, and 15 bases lay between the germline ends. Looked up from germline, CDR1 is MNHEY and CDR2 is SVGAGI. This CDR3 comprises 15 residues. DNA of the CDR3: TGTGCCAGCAGACCTGGGGCCCCGAGGAACACTGAAGCTTTCTTT. Its protein product is CASRPGAPRNTEAFF.

The chain employs TRBV11-2 and TRBJ2-3; 7 bases fit TRBD1. The CDR3 length is 15 residues. Germline V lookup: CDR1 SGHAT, CDR2 FQNNGV. J gave up 6 bases and V 5 bases, and 11 bases lay outside the gene matches. CDR3 in DNA: TGTGCCAGCAGCCCCCGAAGGGACAGCTGGGATACGCAGTATTTT. Translating it yields CASSPRRDSWDTQYF.

The chain couples TRBV5-1 to TRBJ1-5; 12 bases are a match to TRBD1. V shed 4 bases and J 1 base; nucleotides not matched to a gene: 6. In germline, CDR1 is SGHRS, CDR2 YFSETQ. There are 17 residues in the CDR3. The CDR3 DNA follows: TGCGCCAGCAGCCCGGGGACAGGGGGCGGAAGCAATCAGCCCCAGCATTTT. Amino acid sequence: CASSPGTGGGSNQPQHF.

The chain couples TRBV6-1 to TRBJ2-5; 9 bases align to TRBD2. The CDR3 is 14 residues long. Germline V gene sequence: CDR1 MNHNS, CDR2 SASEGT. J lost 5 bases, V lost 6 bases, and 7 bases had no gene match. CDR3 residues: CASRRASGGETQYF. The CDR3 nucleotides are TGTGCCAGCAGGCGGGCCAGCGGGGGGGAGACCCAGTACTTC.

The gene calls are TRBV18 and TRBJ1-3; D ambiguous. CDR1 KGHSH and CDR2 LQKENI come from the germline V gene. The CDR3 loop spans 19 amino acids. Trimming stripped 0 bases from V and 0 bases from J, with 18 bases between. As DNA, the CDR3 is TGTGCCAGCTCACCACCAGAGGGTCCGGACCGTTACTCTGGAAACACCATATATTTT. Protein: CASSPPEGPDRYSGNTIYF.

This chain uses TRBV18 with TRBJ2-3; 8 bases fit TRBD1. This CDR3 is 15 amino acids long. Trimming took 3 bases from V and 9 from J; bases not matched to a gene: 11. CDR1 is KGHSH, CDR2 LQKENI, per germline. The DNA for the CDR3 is TGTGCCAGCTCACCCGGGACAGGCCCCAGTAAGACGCAGTATTTT. Its protein product is CASSPGTGPSKTQYF.